This record looks at one T cell receptor beta chain sequence and its context. Its antigen is unknown. TCRdb's table, derived via immunoSEQ multiplex PCR, lists solely in-frame clones and lacks some. The sample holds about 94,000 clones, approximately 91% seen once. The V gene's germline CDR1 is SGHRS and CDR2 YFSETQ. The CDR3 has 14 residues. V lost 5 bases and J lost 1, with 9 bases in between. This sample is part of a study of identifying expanded T cells in peripheral blood. Whole-study findings and limits: Variance in clone template counts between roughly 2-week samples significantly increased with total template count across all healthy donors.

The TCR sequence derives from a person between 18 and 75 years old in good health. Sequenced sample: blood. The V gene is TRBV5-1, the J gene TRBJ2-2; D ambiguous. The chain's CDR3 is CASSWAGNTGELFF. The CDR3 DNA is TGCGCCAGCAGTTGGGCAGGGAACACCGGGGAGCTGTTTTTT.